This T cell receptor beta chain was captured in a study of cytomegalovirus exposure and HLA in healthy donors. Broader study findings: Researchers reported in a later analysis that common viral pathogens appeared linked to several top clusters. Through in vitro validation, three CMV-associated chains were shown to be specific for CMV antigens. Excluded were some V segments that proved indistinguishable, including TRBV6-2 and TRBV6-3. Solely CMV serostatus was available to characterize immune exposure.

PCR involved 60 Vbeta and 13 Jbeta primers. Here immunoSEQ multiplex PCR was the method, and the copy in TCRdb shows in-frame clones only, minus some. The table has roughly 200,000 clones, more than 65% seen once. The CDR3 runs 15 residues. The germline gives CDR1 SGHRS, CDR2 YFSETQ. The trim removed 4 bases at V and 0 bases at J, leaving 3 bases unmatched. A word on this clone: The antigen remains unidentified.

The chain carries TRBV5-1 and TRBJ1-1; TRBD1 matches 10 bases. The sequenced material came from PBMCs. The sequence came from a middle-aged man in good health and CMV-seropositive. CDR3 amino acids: CASSPTGGVNTEAFF. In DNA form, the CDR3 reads TGCGCCAGCAGCCCGACAGGGGGCGTGAACACTGAAGCTTTCTTT.